The 5 T cell receptor beta chains listed next were all sequenced from one sample in a study of T cell repertoires in cytomegalovirus infection. These receptors lack a known antigen. One entry per CDR3 protein, called by TCRdb with MiXCR from the reads. This sample carries roughly 800,000 distinct CDR3 sequences, 25% to 35% of them seen once, and the ten largest clones take less than 15%. The sequencing here drew on cultured CD8+ T cells from PBMCs, taken from culture after CMV antigen stimulation. These receptors were collected from a human donor in good health (CMV status not recorded). Some clones in this sample may be carry-over from other donors' samples.

Details on this clonotype: It may be a read error: a sequence one base away is much more abundant. The chain recombines TRBV6-2 or TRBV6-3 with TRBJ2-1, with D possibly matching TRBD2 (6 bases). Per germline, CDR1 MNHEY and CDR2 SVGEGT. The CDR3 has 14 residues. The CDR3 coding sequence is TGTGCCAGCAGTCTTTTCGGGGGTTACAATGAGCGGTTCTTC. Its translation: CASSLFGGYNERFF.

This clonotype appeared a few times. The J gene is TRBJ2-5, the V gene TRBV4-2; D is possibly TRBD1 (6 bases). The CDR3 loop spans 14 amino acids. Germline CDR1 is LGHNA and CDR2 is YNFKEQ. Trimming removed 1 base at V and 3 bases at J, with 9 bases between. This CDR3 reads CASSQGGGEETQYF. The CDR3 region has the DNA TGTGCCAGCAGCCAAGGAGGGGGTGAAGAGACCCAGTACTTC.

V gene TRBV12-3 or TRBV12-4 combines with J gene TRBJ1-5; no reliable D call. Trimming removed 4 bases from V and 5 bases from J, with 15 bases in between. This CDR3 region has 15 residues. CDR3 residues: CASSYSQVVDQPQHF. CDR3 nucleotide sequence: TGTGCCAGCAGTTACAGTCAGGTCGTCGATCAGCCCCAGCATTTT.

In its sample, this clonotype was seen a few times. The chain couples TRBV7-9 to TRBJ1-1, with 7 bases identical to TRBD1. The CDR3 runs 14 residues. The germline V gene has CDR1 SEHNR and CDR2 FQNEAQ (reference sequence). After removal of 6 bases from V and 3 bases from J, the junction contained 7 bases not matched to a gene. The CDR3 region has the DNA TGTGCCAGCAGAAGACAGGGAATGGACACTGAAGCTTTCTTT. It specifies CASRRQGMDTEAFF.

This chain connects TRBV11-2 to TRBJ2-2; unclear D gene. Germline V gives CDR1 SGHAT, CDR2 FQNNGV. The CDR3 contains 16 residues. The V gene lost 3 bases and the J gene lost 0 bases, with 11 bases spanning the gap. CDR3 sequence reads: CASSFRGITNTGELFF. The CDR3 bases are TGTGCCAGCAGCTTCCGCGGCATAACGAACACCGGGGAGCTGTTTTTT.